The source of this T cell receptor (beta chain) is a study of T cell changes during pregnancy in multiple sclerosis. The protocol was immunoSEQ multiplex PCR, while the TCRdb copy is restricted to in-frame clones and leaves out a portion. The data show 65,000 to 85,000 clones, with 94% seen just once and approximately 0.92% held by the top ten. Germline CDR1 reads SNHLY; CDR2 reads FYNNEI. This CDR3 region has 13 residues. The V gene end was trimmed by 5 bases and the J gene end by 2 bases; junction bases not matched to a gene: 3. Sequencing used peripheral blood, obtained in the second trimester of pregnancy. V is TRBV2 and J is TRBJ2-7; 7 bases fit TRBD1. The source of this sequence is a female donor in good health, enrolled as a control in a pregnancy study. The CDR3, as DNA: TGTGCCAGCAGTCTCGGGACAGCCTACGAGCAGTACTTC. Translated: CASSLGTAYEQYF.